This T cell receptor (beta chain) was captured in a study of identical twins. In TCRdb, the 5' RACE reads were re-called with MiXCR into one record per CDR3 protein. Of about 520,000 distinct CDR3 sequences listed, less than 25% are singletons. This clonotype was detected a few times. The trim removed 3 bases at V and 6 bases at J, leaving 6 bases unmatched. The CDR3 is 15 residues long. The same data also went into a second study, on T cells expressing NK-cell markers.

V and J are TRBV12-3 or TRBV12-4 and TRBJ1-5; TRBD1 agrees at 9 bases. This receptor was taken from a woman aged 18-29 years in good health. Input material: CD4+ T cells sorted from blood. The CDR3 here is CASSFWGQGGQPQHF. Written as DNA, the CDR3 is TGTGCCAGCAGTTTTTGGGGACAGGGTGGTCAGCCCCAGCATTTT.